Included here is one T cell receptor beta chain sequence, with context. The data originate from a study of blood T cell repertoires in COVID-19. The table came from immunoSEQ multiplex PCR; TCRdb's copy has only in-frame clones and leaves some out. This table has 110,000 to 150,000 clones, 85% appearing once. The receptor was derived from a woman in her thirties or forties who had recovered from COVID-19. Material: PBMCs or T cells enriched from blood (not recorded which).

The CDR3 is CASSGDRDTDTQYF. The CDR3 DNA follows: TGCGCCAGCAGTGGGGACAGGGACACAGATACGCAGTATTTT. This chain links TRBV10-2 with TRBJ2-3; the match to TRBD1 covers 9 bases. Germline lookup yields CDR1 WSHSY and CDR2 SAAADI. The CDR3 is 14 residues long. Unmatched junction bases numbered 1, after V lost 4 bases and J lost 2 bases.